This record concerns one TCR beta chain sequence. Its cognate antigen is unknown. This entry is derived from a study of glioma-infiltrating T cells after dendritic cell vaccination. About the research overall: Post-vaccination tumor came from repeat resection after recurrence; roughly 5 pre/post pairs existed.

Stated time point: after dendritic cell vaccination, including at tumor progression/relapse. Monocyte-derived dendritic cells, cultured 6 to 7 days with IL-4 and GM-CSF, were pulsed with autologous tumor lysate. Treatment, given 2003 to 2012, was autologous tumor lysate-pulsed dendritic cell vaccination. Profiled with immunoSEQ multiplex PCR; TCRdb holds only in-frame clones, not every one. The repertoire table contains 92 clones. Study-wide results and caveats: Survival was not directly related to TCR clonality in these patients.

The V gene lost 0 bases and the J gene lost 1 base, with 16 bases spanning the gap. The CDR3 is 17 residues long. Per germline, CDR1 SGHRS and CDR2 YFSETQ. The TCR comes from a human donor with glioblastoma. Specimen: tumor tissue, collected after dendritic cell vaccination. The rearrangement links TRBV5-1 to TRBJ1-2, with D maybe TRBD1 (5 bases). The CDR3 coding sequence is TGCGCCAGCAGCTTGGGCCCGGGGGACCGGGTTAACTATGGCTACACCTTC. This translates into CASSLGPGDRVNYGYTF.